This is a list of T cell receptor beta chains from one sample in a study of T cell clonotyping in hematopoietic cell transplantation. Profiling relied on immunoSEQ multiplex PCR, and the TCRdb table lists in-frame clones only, not all of them. The sample records 25,000 to 30,000 clones, roughly 84% being singletons. Sequenced material: peripheral blood mononuclear cells, taken before stem cell transplant. These receptors all stem from a woman in her sixties or seventies with acute myeloid leukemia. Some clones in this sample may be carry-over from other donors' samples. Both conserved end residues are trimmed from each CDR3. Fields, in order: V gene, CDR3 protein.

V: TRBV7-2; CDR3: ASSYGWGTGELF
V: TRBV28; CDR3: ASSDRGNTGELF
V: TRBV7-2; CDR3: ASSPQLAGGPAKNIQY
V: TRBV27; CDR3: ASSDRLAGGVYEQY
V: TRBV29-1; CDR3: SVRQGHSNQPQH
V: TRBV28; CDR3: ASSPYGAGMSHEQY
V: TRBV9; CDR3: ASGGPAADTQY
V: TRBV5-1; CDR3: ASSLRDTPGEQF
V: TRBV4-3; CDR3: ASSQESVTHSGNTIY
V: TRBV12-5; CDR3: ASGLFSSGYGYT
V: TRBV10-2; CDR3: ASSEIGSSYEQY
V: TRBV14; CDR3: ASSPLMDRGLGAKNIQY
V: TRBV9; CDR3: ASSPGTGDVETQY
V: TRBV11-2; CDR3: ASSSSRDTNYGYT
V: TRBV27; CDR3: ASSLSISGSSYEQY
V: TRBV10-3; CDR3: AISERAYTDTQY
V: TRBV15; CDR3: ATSRDGSLNTEAF
V: TRBV19; CDR3: ATRQEFNQPQH
V: TRBV7-2; CDR3: ASSLWQSAYNSPLH
V: TRBV5-1; CDR3: ASSLSANTGELF
V: TRBV10-3; CDR3: AILTVNTEAF
V: TRBV14; CDR3: ASSQYVQETQY
V: TRBV7-9; CDR3: ASSGGITLDYGYT
V: TRBV2; CDR3: ARQSPNYGYT
V: TRBV27; CDR3: ASRGQGSYNSPLH
V: TRBV19; CDR3: ASSSGGGTTSGANVLT
V: TRBV19; CDR3: ASSSRKNTGELF
V: TRBV5-6; CDR3: ASSLGGINTGELF
V: TRBV10-1; CDR3: ASSEREGQHEGTEAF
V: TRBV6-5; CDR3: ASSYTPEGAIY
V: TRBV10-3; CDR3: AISGLAGGPTPSDTQY
V: TRBV4-3; CDR3: ASSQEASGGSYEQY
V: TRBV5-5; CDR3: ASSARTANQPQH
V: TRBV7-2; CDR3: ASSSLTSTSYEQY
V: TRBV27; CDR3: ASRPPYRGNEQF